What follows are 9 T cell receptor beta chains derived from one specimen sequenced in a study of T cells in tuberculosis (dated by TCRdb to between 2017 and 2018). PBMC were thawed, rested overnight, stained with a GMM-loaded CD1B tetramer, a Live/Dead dye and anti-CD3, and then sorted on a FACS Aria II. C32 glucose monomycolate purified from Rhodococcus equi was loaded onto CD1B tetramers. Libraries were made using the immunoSEQ multiplex PCR assay. TCRdb retrieved this table from immuneACCESS and kept in-frame rearrangements only. Not all clones are present; in checked studies, unresolved V genes account for under half, and no reason is known for the remainder. The sample includes tens of thousands of clones, with just over 90% observed a single time. The ten largest clonotypes hold about 1.9% of the sample. Sequencing input: CD1b-GMM tetramer-negative cells sorted from PBMCs. In light of the paper, this sample's cell subset or site label describes: T cells not binding CD1B-GMM tetramer, sorted from same donor. These receptors originate from an adult woman with latent tuberculosis.

The CDR3 bases are TGTGCCAGCACCATTGGCGGGGGGGGCGCCGGGGAGCTGTTTTTT. Amino acid sequence: CASTIGGGGAGELFF. This chain joins TRBV2 and TRBJ2-2, with TRBD2 matching over 9 bases. J gave up 6 bases and V 7 bases, and 9 bases lay outside the gene matches. The CDR3 is made up of 15 amino acids. In germline, CDR1 is SNHLY, CDR2 FYNNEI.

The chain is built from TRBV7-9 and TRBJ1-2; 7 bases match TRBD1. The trim removed 7 bases at V and 7 bases at J, leaving 18 bases unmatched. In germline, CDR1 is SEHNR, CDR2 FQNEAQ (reference sequence). This CDR3 is built from 16 residues. This CDR3 reads CASTLSGGGQSTGYTF. The CDR3 nucleotides read TGTGCCAGCACCTTGAGTGGAGGGGGCCAAAGCACTGGCTACACCTTC.

This clone was seen only a few times. The V and J genes are TRBV11-2 and TRBJ1-2, with 8 bases matching TRBD1. The CDR3 runs to 15 residues. Germline V gives CDR1 SGHAT, CDR2 FQNNGV. Trimming took 5 bases from V and 5 from J; bases not matched to a gene: 10. The DNA for the CDR3 is TGTGCCAGCAGCGGAGGGACAGGCATCGAGTATGGCTACACCTTC. Translating gives CASSGGTGIEYGYTF.

The rearrangement uses TRBV25-1 and TRBJ1-6; tentative D call: TRBD1 (6 bases). This CDR3 region has 13 residues. V was cut by 4 bases and J by 9 bases, with 10 bases left in between. Looked up from germline, CDR1 is MGHDK and CDR2 is SYGVNS. The DNA for the CDR3 is TGTGCCAGCAGTGTATCAGGGGTTTCACCCCTCCACTTT. Amino acid sequence: CASSVSGVSPLHF.

The rearrangement joins TRBV6-1 to TRBJ2-7, with D tentatively TRBD2 (5 bases). V was clipped by 6 bases and J by 6 bases, with 12 bases between them. The germline CDR1 and CDR2 sequences are MNHNS and SASEGT. The CDR3 runs 12 residues. The CDR3 reads CASREGYREQYV. As DNA, the CDR3 is TGTGCCAGCAGAGAGGGTTACCGCGAGCAGTACGTC.

This sequence joins TRBV4-2 and TRBJ1-1; D is perhaps TRBD1 (6 bases). CDR1 and CDR2 from the germline V gene are LGHNA and YNFKEQ. The CDR3 totals 15 residues. Trimming stripped 2 bases from V and 1 base from J, with 11 bases between. Here the CDR3 reads CASSQKQGTNTEAFF. CDR3 in DNA: TGTGCCAGCAGCCAAAAGCAGGGGACGAACACTGAAGCTTTCTTT.

The V and J genes are TRBV11-2 and TRBJ1-3, with a weak D call TRBD1 (6 bases). Germline loops: CDR1 SGHAT, CDR2 FQNNGV. The CDR3 has 15 amino acids. The germline V and J ends were trimmed by 6 bases and 4 bases, with 16 bases remaining between them. The CDR3 spells CASSEQGMVGNTIYF. As DNA, the CDR3 is TGTGCCAGCAGTGAACAGGGAATGGTCGGAAACACCATATATTTT.

This clone was detected only a few times. CDR3 coding DNA: TGTGCCAGCAGCTTCCGCGGGCCCTACGAGCAGTACGTC. Its protein product is CASSFRGPYEQYV. The chain recombines TRBV5-8 with TRBJ2-7; perhaps TRBD2 as D (5 bases). The CDR3 consists of 13 residues. The V gene's germline CDR1 is SGHTS and CDR2 YDEGEE. The V end lost 2 bases, the J end lost 2 bases, and 8 bases lay between the germline ends.

The J gene is TRBJ1-5, the V gene TRBV19; TRBD1 aligns across 7 bases. V dropped 6 bases and J dropped 0; count of bases not matched to a gene: 5. The CDR3 loop spans 15 amino acids. CDR1 is LNHDA, CDR2 SQIVND, per germline (reference sequence). The chain's CDR3 is CASRGTAASNQPQHF. CDR3 DNA: TGTGCCAGTAGGGGGACAGCGGCTAGCAATCAGCCCCAGCATTTT. Based on the CDR3 plus reference TRBV19 and TRBJ1-5, the full variable domain is DGGITQSPKYLFRKEGQNVTLSCEQNLNHDAMYWYRQDPGQGLRLIYYSQIVNDFQKGDIAEGYSVSREKKESFPLTVTSAQKNPTAFYLCASRGTAASNQPQHFGDGTRLSIL.